These 23 T cell receptor beta chains came from one sample sequenced in a study of naive and memory T cell subsets (dated by TCRdb to 2017 to 2019). What the authors observed across the whole study: A few larger clonotypes were present in naive repertoires, especially CD8 naive repertoires, and these clonotypes were possibly memory cells re-expressing CD45RA.

To prepare the library, UMI-ligation and nested PCR was applied. The sample was run on an Illumina MiSeq. The beta constant-region primer was an equimolar mix of two oligonucleotides covering both TRBC1 and TRBC2. Four rounds of PCR, combining the SP2 primer with nested alpha and beta constant-region primers, were used to amplify the ligated cDNA. Starting from the raw public reads, TCRdb applied fastp trimming at Q25, assembled clones with MiXCR and retained in-frame beta chains. Rows matching on CDR3 protein sequence are summarized as one entry with the most common DNA and genes. In this sample the table shows about 90,000 distinct CDR3 sequences, about 11% of which occur a single time. Of the sample, around 0.13% is held by the ten largest clones. Which antigens these TCRs recognize remains unknown. The specimen was naive CD4+ T cells from blood. What the cell subset or site label conveys for this sample: naive T cells, CD45RA high CD27+. The receptor source for this set is a human donor in good health.

The chain is built from TRBV7-2 and TRBJ2-7; a possible D gene is TRBD1 (5 bases). Germline loops: CDR1 SGHTA, CDR2 FQGNSA. The CDR3 has 16 amino acids. Trimming took 1 base from V and 5 from J, leaving 18 bases between them. The CDR3 loop reads CASSLGPWGRSDEQYF. CDR3 DNA sequence: TGTGCCAGCAGCTTAGGACCATGGGGCCGATCCGACGAGCAGTACTTC.

V usage is TRBV29-1 and J usage is TRBJ1-2, with 11 bases that match TRBD1. V was pared by 4 bases and J by 8 bases, with 3 bases of the junction left unmatched. CDR3 length: 12 amino acids. In germline, CDR1 is SQVTM, CDR2 ANQGSEA. CDR3 bases: TGCAGCGTTGGCGGGACAGGGGGAGGCTACACCTTC. It is translated as CSVGGTGGGYTF. The full variable domain, in which reference TRBV29-1 and TRBJ1-2 provide the parts outside the CDR3, is SAVISQKPSRDICQRGTSLTIQCQVDSQVTMMFWYRQQPGQSLTLIATANQGSEATYESGFVIDKFPISRPNLTFSTLTVSNMSPEDSSIYLCSVGGTGGGYTFGSGTRLTVV.

V gene TRBV12-3 or TRBV12-4 combines with J gene TRBJ1-1; 8 positions match TRBD1. V was pared by 5 bases and J by 3 bases, with 11 bases of the junction left unmatched. This CDR3 has 16 amino acids. The CDR3: CASSLQPGQADTEAFF. For the CDR3, the DNA is TGTGCCAGCAGTCTTCAGCCGGGACAGGCTGACACTGAAGCTTTCTTT.

The rearrangement joins TRBV27 to TRBJ1-5; D gene ambiguous. There are 14 residues in the CDR3. V was shortened by 5 bases and J by 2 bases, with 10 bases between the two germline ends. The germline CDR1 and CDR2 sequences are MNHEY and SMNVEV (reference sequence). DNA of the CDR3: TGTGCCAGCAGTCCCGTACCGGGCAATCAGCCCCAGCATTTT. Translating it yields CASSPVPGNQPQHF.

This clonotype was recorded many times. V is TRBV12-5 and J is TRBJ1-2, with unresolved D. CDR1 and CDR2 (germline): LGHNT, FRNRAP. Deletions cut 4 bases from V and 4 bases from J, with 13 bases between. The CDR3 has 14 residues. The CDR3 here is CASGSRAFPYGYTF. The CDR3 DNA reads TGTGCTAGTGGTTCCCGGGCTTTTCCCTATGGCTACACCTTC.

This clonotype was seen only a few times. This chain joins TRBV18 and TRBJ2-7; 8 bases map to TRBD2. The CDR3 sequence is 14 residues long. The germline V gene encodes CDR1 KGHSH and CDR2 LQKENI. V dropped 4 bases and J dropped 7; count of bases not matched to a gene: 9. CDR3 nucleotides: TGTGCCAGCTCACGTTCCAGCGGGGGTTGGGAGCAGTACTTC. Protein sequence: CASSRSSGGWEQYF.

V and J are TRBV30 and TRBJ2-1; D may match TRBD1 or TRBD2 (5 bases each). CDR1 is GTSNPN, CDR2 SVGIG, per germline (reference sequence). Trimming shortened V by 0 bases and J by 6 bases, and 9 bases separated the two germline ends. The CDR3 is 13 amino acids. The CDR3 sequence: CAWSVPGPNEQFF. The CDR3 coding sequence is TGTGCCTGGAGTGTACCGGGACCCAATGAGCAGTTCTTC. Using reference TRBV30 and TRBJ2-1 for the parts outside the CDR3, the full variable domain is SQTIHQWPATLVQPVGSPLSLECTVEGTSNPNLYWYRQAAGRGLQLLFYSVGIGQISSEVPQNLSASRPQDRQFILSSKKLLLSDSGFYLCAWSVPGPNEQFFGPGTRLTVL.

V gene TRBV15 combines with J gene TRBJ2-7; either TRBD1 or TRBD2 may fit D (6 bases each). V gave up 2 bases and J gave up 6 bases, with 17 bases separating them. Germline CDR1 is LNHNV and CDR2 is YYDKDF (reference sequence). CDR3 size: 15 residues. CDR3 coding DNA: TGTGCCACCAGCAGATCGATCTCCAGGGGAGGCGAGCAGTACTTC. It translates to CATSRSISRGGEQYF.

The chain uses TRBV7-2 and TRBJ2-1, with 9 bases fitting TRBD2. CDR1 is SGHTA, CDR2 FQGNSA, per germline. The V gene end was trimmed by 5 bases and the J gene end by 9 bases; junction bases not matched to a gene: 26. The length of the CDR3 is 20 residues. The CDR3 DNA is TGTGCCAGCAGCCCAGTTTGGTTAGAGTCCATAGCGGGAGATCTAGGTGAGCAGTTCTTC. It is translated as CASSPVWLESIAGDLGEQFF.

This clonotype was detected a few times. The chain employs TRBV2 and TRBJ2-7, with D possibly being TRBD2 (6 bases). CDR1 is SNHLY, CDR2 FYNNEI, per germline. The CDR3 spans 14 residues. V lost 5 bases, J lost 6 bases, and 17 bases lay in between. The CDR3 region is CASSPLLGGSEQYF. In DNA form, the CDR3 reads TGTGCCAGCAGTCCCCTGTTGGGGGGATCCGAGCAGTACTTC.

This clonotype was recorded at least ten times. The genes are TRBV11-3 and TRBJ2-5; D might be TRBD2 (6 bases). This CDR3 is 15 amino acids long. V lost 1 base, J lost 5 bases, and 14 bases lay in between. Germline loops: CDR1 SGHNT, CDR2 YENEEA. This CDR3 is CASSLGVRGMETQYF. The CDR3 DNA is TGTGCCAGCAGCTTAGGAGTTCGGGGGATGGAGACCCAGTACTTC.

This clonotype has more than one count but fewer than ten. The chain employs TRBV11-2 and TRBJ2-7; D possibly corresponds to TRBD1 (5 bases). This CDR3 spans 15 amino acids. Between the trimmed V and J ends, which lost 1 base and 6 bases, there was a span of 16 bases. In germline, CDR1 is SGHAT, CDR2 FQNNGV. The chain's CDR3 is CASSLVQGRVSEQYF. For the CDR3, the DNA is TGTGCCAGCAGCTTAGTCCAGGGCCGCGTGAGCGAGCAGTACTTC. Full variable domain (missing parts from reference TRBV11-2 and TRBJ2-7): EAGVAQSPRYKIIEKRQSVAFWCNPISGHATLYWYQQILGQGPKLLIQFQNNGVVDDSQLPKDRFSAERLKGVDSTLKIQPAKLEDSAVYLCASSLVQGRVSEQYFGPGTRLTVT.

This chain uses TRBV28 with TRBJ1-2; D not certain. V dropped 2 bases and J dropped 5 bases, with 12 bases sitting between them. From germline, CDR1 is MDHEN and CDR2 SYDVKM. The CDR3 consists of 14 residues. CDR3 amino acids: CASSLPLEAYGYTF. DNA for the CDR3: TGTGCCAGCAGTTTACCACTAGAGGCGTATGGCTACACCTTC.

This chain joins TRBV7-2 and TRBJ2-7, with D maybe TRBD2 (6 bases). V lost 2 bases, J lost 3 bases, and 14 bases lay in between. The CDR3 spans 15 residues. CDR1 is SGHTA, CDR2 FQGNSA, per germline. The chain's CDR3 is CASSLRGGVDYEQYF. The CDR3 region has the DNA TGTGCCAGCAGCTTAAGGGGAGGCGTTGACTACGAGCAGTACTTC.

This clonotype was recorded at least ten times. The chain combines TRBV4-3 with TRBJ2-7, with 8 bases identical to TRBD2. Germline V gene data show CDR1 as LGHNA and CDR2 as YSLEER. V trimming: 0 bases; J trimming: 6 bases; junction bases outside the gene matches: 7. The CDR3 is made up of 15 amino acids. CDR3 protein: CASSQDLGTSGEQYF. The CDR3 nucleotides read TGCGCCAGCAGCCAAGATCTGGGGACTAGTGGCGAGCAGTACTTC.

This clonotype has just a few counts. The rearrangement joins TRBV2 to TRBJ2-5, with a weak D call TRBD2 (6 bases). CDR3 size: 13 residues. V shed 8 bases and J shed 2 bases, with 12 bases lying between them. Looked up from germline, CDR1 is SNHLY and CDR2 is FYNNEI. CDR3: CASFPAGQETQYF. The CDR3 DNA sequence: TGTGCCAGCTTTCCAGCGGGTCAAGAGACCCAGTACTTC.

V and J are TRBV20-1 and TRBJ1-5; D may be TRBD1 (6 bases). This CDR3 spans 19 amino acids. The ends were cut back, 5 bases at V and 0 bases at J, with 26 bases in the middle. Germline CDR1 and CDR2: DFQATT and SNEGSKA (reference sequence). CDR3 residues: CSAPRTVQSGIYSNQPQHF. Here the CDR3 DNA reads TGCAGTGCTCCCCGGACAGTCCAATCCGGGATATATAGCAATCAGCCCCAGCATTTT.

A few counts support this clonotype. J is TRBJ1-4 and V is TRBV7-9, with a weak D call TRBD1 (5 bases). The CDR3 has 15 residues. Germline CDR1 and CDR2: SEHNR and FQNEAQ (reference sequence). The ends were cut back, 1 base at V and 1 base at J, with 7 bases in the middle. The CDR3 sequence: CASSLGGGTNEKLFF. The CDR3, as DNA: TGTGCCAGCAGCTTAGGCGGGGGAACTAATGAAAAACTGTTTTTT.

The V call is TRBV20-1, the J call TRBJ2-7, with 8 bases that match TRBD1. The V gene's germline CDR1 is DFQATT and CDR2 SNEGSKA (reference sequence). The CDR3 contains 16 residues. Losses at the gene ends were 0 bases for V and 2 bases for J; bases not matched to a gene: 9. CDR3 sequence reads: CSAREDRQGRTYEQYF. Here the CDR3 DNA reads TGCAGTGCTAGAGAGGACCGACAGGGGCGGACCTACGAGCAGTACTTC.

This clonotype appeared a few times. CDR3 nucleotides: TGCGCCAGCAGCTTGGCCCGGACAGCGATGAACACTGAAGCTTTCTTT. Translated, it gives CASSLARTAMNTEAFF. The chain is built from TRBV5-1 and TRBJ1-1; tentative D call: TRBD1 (6 bases). Germline CDR1 is SGHRS and CDR2 is YFSETQ. Trimming shortened V by 0 bases and J by 0 bases, and 12 bases separated the two germline ends. The CDR3 totals 16 residues. Supplemented by reference TRBV5-1 and TRBJ1-1, the full variable domain reads KAGVTQTPRYLIKTRGQQVTLSCSPISGHRSVSWYQQTPGQGLQFLFEYFSETQRNKGNFPGRFSGRQFSNSRSEMNVSTLELGDSALYLCASSLARTAMNTEAFFGQGTRLTVV.

This clonotype has more than one count but fewer than ten. V is TRBV30 and J is TRBJ2-7; no clear D. Trimming cost V 0 bases and J 3 bases, with 6 bases left between them. Germline CDR1 reads GTSNPN; CDR2 reads SVGIG (reference sequence). The length of the CDR3 is 12 residues. CDR3 sequence: CAWSVGVYEQYF. The CDR3 DNA reads as TGTGCCTGGAGTGTAGGCGTCTACGAGCAGTACTTC. Complete variable domain (other parts from reference TRBV30 and TRBJ2-7): SQTIHQWPATLVQPVGSPLSLECTVEGTSNPNLYWYRQAAGRGLQLLFYSVGIGQISSEVPQNLSASRPQDRQFILSSKKLLLSDSGFYLCAWSVGVYEQYFGPGTRLTVT.

This chain links TRBV12-3 or TRBV12-4 with TRBJ1-1; unclear D gene. CDR3 size: 14 residues. The V and J ends lost 4 bases and 3 bases respectively, with 12 bases between them. The CDR3 reads CASSSGGKDTEAFF. CDR3 DNA: TGTGCCAGCAGTTCGGGTGGTAAGGACACTGAAGCTTTCTTT.

This clonotype was found many times. The chain has TRBV7-9 and TRBJ2-7, with TRBD1 identical over 7 bases. The V and J ends lost 5 bases and 4 bases, in that order; junction bases with no gene match: 8. The CDR3 is 14 residues long. CDR1 and CDR2 (germline): SEHNR, FQNEAQ (reference sequence). The CDR3: CASSRDRDGYEQYF. The CDR3, as DNA: TGTGCCAGCAGCCGCGACAGGGACGGGTACGAGCAGTACTTC.